These 22 T cell receptor beta chains share one sample of origin, sequenced in a study of blood T cells in healthy people across ages (dated by TCRdb to the mid-2010s). Receptor libraries were prepared by 5' RACE. The sequencing machine was an Illumina HiSeq 2500. A second about 7 to 11 cycle PCR used a sample-barcoded 5' primer and a J-beta primer mix. The raw public reads went through TCRdb reprocessing: fastp at Q25, MiXCR clone calling, in-frame beta chains kept. One record per CDR3 amino acid sequence lists the most common genes and DNA. The sample includes 1.4 million or so distinct CDR3 sequences, with under 55% observed a single time. Clones ranked in the top ten supply roughly 3.7% of the sample. The sample taken for sequencing was blood. Source of these receptors: a young woman in good health.

This chain joins TRBV12-3 or TRBV12-4 and TRBJ2-3, with TRBD1 matching over 10 bases. The CDR3 spans 14 residues. V dropped 5 bases and J dropped 6; count of bases not matched to a gene: 5. Here the CDR3 DNA reads TGTGCCAGCAGTATGACAGGGGGCAGGGATACGCAGTATTTT. This translates into CASSMTGGRDTQYF.

J is TRBJ1-5 and V is TRBV20-1; no clear D gene. Germline CDR1 is DFQATT and CDR2 is SNEGSKA (reference sequence). Trimming removed 2 bases from V and 0 bases from J, with 11 bases in between. CDR3 length equals 15 residues. CDR3 bases: TGCAGTGCTAGAATGGCAGGTAATAGCAATCAGCCCCAGCATTTT. Translating gives CSARMAGNSNQPQHF.

The rearrangement uses TRBV3-1 and TRBJ2-7; no reliable D call. The J call may be mistaken, given a closer DNA end match to TRBJ2-5. There are 13 residues in the CDR3. Germline V lookup: CDR1 LGHDT, CDR2 YNNKEL (reference sequence). In nucleotides, the CDR3 is TGTGCCAGCAGATGGTTCCAAGCTGAGACCCAGTACTTC. Its translation is CASRWFQAETQYF.

This clonotype was observed a handful of times. V is TRBV27 and J is TRBJ2-1; TRBD2 matches at 8 bases. The J call may be in error: the DNA end matches TRBJ2-7 better. CDR1 and CDR2 (germline): MNHEY, SMNVEV (reference sequence). CDR3 length: 15 amino acids. The DNA for the CDR3 is TGTGCCAGCAGTTGGGCGGGGGGCTCCTACAATGAGCAGTACTTC. It yields the protein CASSWAGGSYNEQYF.

This clonotype showed up just a few times. The chain joins TRBV20-1 to TRBJ2-5; the D is unclear. The DNA end lines up better with TRBJ2-7; the J call may be wrong. CDR1 is DFQATT and CDR2 is SNEGSKA in the germline V gene (reference sequence). The CDR3 loop spans 13 amino acids. The CDR3 spells CSARKGVVYEQYF. CDR3 DNA sequence: TGCAGTGCTAGAAAAGGAGTGGTCTACGAGCAGTACTTC.

Note on this clonotype: The junction shows a germline mismatch at one end, possibly a read error. This chain connects TRBV25-1 to TRBJ1-2, with a tentative D call TRBD1 (5 bases). The CDR3 is 17 residues long. CDR1 is MGHDK and CDR2 is SYGVNS in the germline V gene. The chain's CDR3 is CASSAGATLTTNYGHTF. In DNA, the CDR3 is TGTGCCAGCAGCGCCGGGGCGACTCTCACAACTAACTATGGCCACACCTTC.

This clonotype was observed many times. The chain employs TRBV6-4 and TRBJ2-1; D gene uncertain. V was shortened by 0 bases and J by 0 bases, with 6 bases between the two germline ends. CDR3 length: 15 amino acids. Germline-derived CDR1 and CDR2 are MRHNA and SNTAGT. CDR3 amino acids: CASSDSAGSYNEQFF. CDR3 coding DNA: TGTGCCAGCAGTGACTCGGCAGGCTCCTACAATGAGCAGTTCTTC.

Worth noting for this clonotype: One base away lies a much larger clone, so this may be a sequencing read error. The chain joins TRBV4-3 to TRBJ2-5; D unresolved. V dropped 0 bases and J dropped 11 bases, with 16 bases sitting between them. CDR1 LGHNA and CDR2 YSLEER come from the germline V gene. The CDR3 covers 14 residues. The CDR3 nucleotides are TGCGCCAGCAGCCAAGATCCCCTAAACAATGAGCAGTACTTC. Translating it yields CASSQDPLNNEQYF.

The CDR3 bases are TGTGCCAGCAGCGCCCGAGGGGCGAGTTTGACTGAAGCTTTCTTT. Its protein product is CASSARGASLTEAFF. The chain has TRBV9 and TRBJ1-1, with D perhaps matching TRBD1 (5 bases). This CDR3 is 15 amino acids long. Trimming left V 3 bases short and J 5 bases short, with 17 bases between. The germline V gene has CDR1 SGDLS and CDR2 YYNGEE. The variable domain in full, with the rest retrieved from reference TRBV9 and TRBJ1-1, is DSGVTQTPKHLITATGQRVTLRCSPRSGDLSVYWYQQSLDQGLQFLIQYYNGEERAKGNILERFSAQQFPDLHSELNLSSLELGDSALYFCASSARGASLTEAFFGQGTRLTVV.

Note on this clonotype: One end of the junction does not line up with germline, which may come from a read error. The chain combines TRBV6-1 with TRBJ1-5, with D perhaps matching TRBD1 (5 bases). Germline CDR1 is MNHNS and CDR2 is SASEGT. The CDR3 runs 13 residues. In DNA form, the CDR3 reads TGTGTCAGCGATGGGGGGGTGCGGCAGCCCCAGCATTTT. This sequence encodes CVSDGGVRQPQHF.

A note on this clonotype: A much larger clone differs by one base, so this may be a read error. V usage is TRBV20-1 and J usage is TRBJ2-1; the D is unclear. With the DNA end fitting TRBJ2-7 better, the J assignment may be wrong. The CDR3 extends over 14 amino acids. In germline, CDR1 is DFQATT, CDR2 SNEGSKA (reference sequence). The CDR3 loop reads CSARAWRSNNEQYF. The CDR3 bases are TGCAGTGCTAGGGCTTGGCGTTCCAACAATGAGCAGTACTTC.

The rearrangement links TRBV19 to TRBJ2-1, with TRBD1 identical over 12 bases. CDR1 and CDR2 from the germline V gene are LNHDA and SQIVND (reference sequence). The CDR3 loop spans 15 amino acids. Trimming at V came to 3 bases and at J to 8 bases, leaving 5 bases not matched to a gene. Here the CDR3 reads CASSMGTGGSYEQFF. The CDR3 region has the DNA TGTGCCAGTAGTATGGGGACAGGGGGCTCCTATGAGCAGTTCTTC.

This chain links TRBV15 with TRBJ1-4; D gene unclear. V was cut by 1 base and J by 3 bases, with 9 bases left in between. CDR1 is LNHNV and CDR2 is YYDKDF in the germline V gene (reference sequence). The CDR3 runs 15 residues. This chain's CDR3 is CATSRVSNPNEKLFF. CDR3 DNA: TGTGCCACCAGCAGAGTCAGCAACCCTAATGAAAAACTGTTTTTT.

This clonotype was detected ten times or more. V is TRBV6-5 and J is TRBJ2-2; 8 nucleotides match TRBD1. The CDR3 is 16 residues long. The germline V gene has CDR1 MNHEY and CDR2 SVGAGI. After removal of 7 bases from V and 0 bases from J, the junction contained 7 bases not matched to a gene. The CDR3 nucleotides are TGTGCCAGCACTCATCCAGGGGGCCCGAACACCGGGGAGCTGTTTTTT. Encoded protein: CASTHPGGPNTGELFF.

There are a few counts of this clonotype. V gene TRBV4-3 combines with J gene TRBJ2-1; a weak D match, TRBD1 (6 bases). Trimming cost V 4 bases and J 6 bases, with 22 bases left between them. This CDR3 comprises 17 residues. CDR1 and CDR2 from the germline V gene are LGHNA and YSLEER. The CDR3 sequence is CASSPFGGHLSTNEQFF. In DNA form, the CDR3 reads TGCGCCAGCAGCCCGTTTGGGGGCCACCTATCTACCAATGAGCAGTTCTTC.

This clonotype came up once. The chain couples TRBV7-9 to TRBJ2-5; no reliable D call. The end of the DNA is better explained by TRBJ2-7, so the J call may be wrong. CDR3 length: 12 residues. The germline V gene has CDR1 SEHNR and CDR2 FQNEAQ (reference sequence). The CDR3 DNA reads TGTGCCAGCAGCCGCTGGGTCGACGAGCAGTACTTC. It specifies CASSRWVDEQYF.

CDR3 sequence reads: CASGPLSRGLVKNRTEAFF. CDR3 in DNA: TGTGCTAGTGGTCCACTCAGCAGGGGGCTGGTTAAAAATAGGACTGAAGCTTTCTTT. V and J are TRBV12-5 and TRBJ1-1, with 8 bases aligning to TRBD1. The trim removed 5 bases at V and 5 bases at J, leaving 22 bases unmatched. CDR3 length: 19 amino acids. The germline gives CDR1 LGHNT, CDR2 FRNRAP. The whole variable domain, remainder taken from reference TRBV12-5 and TRBJ1-1, is DARVTQTPRHKVTEMGQEVTMRCQPILGHNTVFWYRQTMMQGLELLAYFRNRAPLDDSGMPKDRFSAEMPDATLATLKIQPSEPRDSAVYFCASGPLSRGLVKNRTEAFFGQGTRLTVV.

This rearrangement joins TRBV20-1 to TRBJ2-1, with D maybe TRBD1 (6 bases). Trimming removed 6 bases at V and 3 bases at J, with 15 bases between. This CDR3 is 14 amino acids long. Germline lookup yields CDR1 DFQATT and CDR2 SNEGSKA (reference sequence). The CDR3 coding sequence is TGCAGTGCCCAGACAGGAAGGGGCTACAATGAGCAGTTCTTC. Translating it yields CSAQTGRGYNEQFF.

The sample holds one count of this clonotype. A much larger clone differs by one base, so this may be a read error. The conserved closing phenylalanine or tryptophan is absent in this CDR3, likely reflecting a read error. The chain couples TRBV10-3 to TRBJ2-7; weak D call: TRBD1 (6 bases). CDR1 and CDR2 (germline): ENHRY, SYGVKD. V shed 0 bases and J shed 6 bases, with 12 bases lying between them. This CDR3 contains 14 residues. The CDR3 coding sequence is TGTGCCATCAGTGAGTCGGGGACATTGCGCGAGCAGTACTCC. It specifies CAISESGTLREQYS.

This clonotype showed up just a few times. The chain links TRBV29-1 to TRBJ2-5, with 8 bases that match TRBD2. V gave up 7 bases and J gave up 0 bases; unmatched junction bases: 16. The germline V gene has CDR1 SQVTM and CDR2 ANQGSEA. CDR3 length equals 17 residues. CDR3: CSARGGAGVLYQETQYF. The DNA for the CDR3 is TGCAGCGCCAGGGGAGGAGCGGGGGTCCTGTACCAAGAGACCCAGTACTTC. The complete variable domain, with remaining parts taken from reference TRBV29-1 and TRBJ2-5, reads SAVISQKPSRDICQRGTSLTIQCQVDSQVTMMFWYRQQPGQSLTLIATANQGSEATYESGFVIDKFPISRPNLTFSTLTVSNMSPEDSSIYLCSARGGAGVLYQETQYFGPGTRLLVL.

V and J are TRBV6-2 or TRBV6-3 and TRBJ2-3; no clear D. Trimming removed 10 bases from V and 2 bases from J, with 10 bases in between. The germline V gene has CDR1 MNHEY and CDR2 SVGEGT. The CDR3 is 12 residues long. The CDR3 nucleotides are TGTGCCATGGATACCCCCACAGATACGCAGTATTTT. Its translation: CAMDTPTDTQYF.

This chain uses TRBV7-9 with TRBJ2-4, with D possibly matching TRBD1 (6 bases). The J call may be incorrect, as the DNA end agrees better with TRBJ2-7. This CDR3 spans 17 amino acids. The V gene's germline CDR1 is SEHNR and CDR2 FQNEAQ (reference sequence). The CDR3 here is CASSLGPHRDKTYEQYF. The CDR3 bases are TGTGCCAGCAGCTTAGGGCCCCACAGGGACAAAACCTACGAGCAGTACTTC.